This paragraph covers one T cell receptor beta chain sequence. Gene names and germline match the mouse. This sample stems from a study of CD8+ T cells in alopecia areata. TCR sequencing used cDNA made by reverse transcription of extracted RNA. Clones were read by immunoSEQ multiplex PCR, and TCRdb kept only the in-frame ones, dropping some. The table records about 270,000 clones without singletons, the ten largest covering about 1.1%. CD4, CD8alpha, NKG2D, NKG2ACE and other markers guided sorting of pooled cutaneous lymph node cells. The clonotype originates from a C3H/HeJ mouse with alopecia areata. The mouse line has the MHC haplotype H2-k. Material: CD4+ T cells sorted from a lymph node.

The sequenced CDR3 bases are TGTGCCAGCAGTATCGATGGGACTGGGGGTCACTATGCT. As protein: CASSIDGTGGHYA. The whole CDR3 sequence is CASSIDGTGGHYAEQFF. V is TRBV19 and J is TRBJ2-1; 11 bases are shared with TRBD2. The read ends 4 residues early relative to the CDR3; the germline J gene fills the gap. Trimming removed 2 bases from V and 2 bases from J; junction bases left unmatched: 6. The CDR3 is 17 amino acids. CDR1 and CDR2 from the germline V gene are FNHDT and SITEND (reference sequence). Full variable domain (remainder filled in from reference TRBV19 and TRBJ2-1): GGIITQTPKFLIGQEGQKLTLKCQQNFNHDTMYWYRQDSGKGLRLIYYSITENDLQKGDLSEGYDASREKKSSFSLTVTSAQKNEMAVFLCASSIDGTGGHYAEQFFGPGTRLTVL.